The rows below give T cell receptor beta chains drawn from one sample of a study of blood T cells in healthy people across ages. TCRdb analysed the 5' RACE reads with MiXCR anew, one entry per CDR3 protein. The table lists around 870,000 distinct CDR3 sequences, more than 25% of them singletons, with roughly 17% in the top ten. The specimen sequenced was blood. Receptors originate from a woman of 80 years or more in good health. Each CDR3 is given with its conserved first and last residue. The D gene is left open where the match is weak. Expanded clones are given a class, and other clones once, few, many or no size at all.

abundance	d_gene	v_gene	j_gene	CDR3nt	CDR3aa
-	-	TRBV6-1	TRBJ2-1	TGTGCCAGCAGTGTTAGCGAGGCAGGGACCAATGAGCAGTTCTTC	CASSVSEAGTNEQFF
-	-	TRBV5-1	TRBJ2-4	TGCGCCAGCAGCTTGGGAGACCTTGCCAAAAACATTCAGTACTTC	CASSLGDLAKNIQYF
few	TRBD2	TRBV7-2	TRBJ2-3	TGTGCCAGCATCCTAGCGGGGGTGAGGGCGGATACGCAGTATTTT	CASILAGVRADTQYF
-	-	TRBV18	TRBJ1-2	TGTGCCAGCTCATCCTACCCGACAGGCATCTATGGCTACACCTTC	CASSSYPTGIYGYTF
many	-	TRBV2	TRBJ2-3	TGTGCCAGCAGCGAGGGTTATGGACGGGGCTACACAGATACGCAGTATTTT	CASSEGYGRGYTDTQYF
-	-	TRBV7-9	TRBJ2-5	TGTGCCAGCAGCCATCCTCCCAGGGAGACCCAGTACTTC	CASSHPPRETQYF
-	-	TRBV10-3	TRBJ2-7	TGTACCATCAGTGAGTTGGTGTCCGAGCAGTACTTC	CTISELVSEQYF
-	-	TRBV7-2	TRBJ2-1	TGTGCCAGCAGCTTAGGGGGGTATCACAATGAGCAGTTCTTC	CASSLGGYHNEQFF
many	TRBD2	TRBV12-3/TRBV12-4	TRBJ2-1	TGTGCCAGCAGTTTAGCGATTCTAGCGGGGGGGTATGAGCAGTTCTTC	CASSLAILAGGYEQFF
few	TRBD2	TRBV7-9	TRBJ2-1	TGTGCCAGCAGCCCCCCCCCGGGGGGGATGAATGAGCAGTTCTTC	CASSPPPGGMNEQFF
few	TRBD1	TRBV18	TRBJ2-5	TGTGCCAGCTCACCTGGAGCAGGGGGTGAGACCCAGTACTTC	CASSPGAGGETQYF
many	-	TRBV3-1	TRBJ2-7	TGTGCCAGCAGCCTCACTCCGGTTGGCTACGAGCAGTACTTC	CASSLTPVGYEQYF
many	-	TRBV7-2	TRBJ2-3	TGTGCCAGCAGCTTAGCGAGGAACGGGGTCGCAGATACGCAGTATTTT	CASSLARNGVADTQYF
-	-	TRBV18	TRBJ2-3	TGTGCCAGCTCACCACGTAAAGGGAACACAGATACGCAGTATTTT	CASSPRKGNTDTQYF
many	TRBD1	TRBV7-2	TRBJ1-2	TGTGCCAGCACCGAGTCGGACAGGGGGCCGGGATATGGCTACACCTTC	CASTESDRGPGYGYTF
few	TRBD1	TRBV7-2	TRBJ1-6	TGTGCCGGCAGAAGAACTCAGGGGGCCGGTAATTCACCCCTCCACTTT	CAGRRTQGAGNSPLHF